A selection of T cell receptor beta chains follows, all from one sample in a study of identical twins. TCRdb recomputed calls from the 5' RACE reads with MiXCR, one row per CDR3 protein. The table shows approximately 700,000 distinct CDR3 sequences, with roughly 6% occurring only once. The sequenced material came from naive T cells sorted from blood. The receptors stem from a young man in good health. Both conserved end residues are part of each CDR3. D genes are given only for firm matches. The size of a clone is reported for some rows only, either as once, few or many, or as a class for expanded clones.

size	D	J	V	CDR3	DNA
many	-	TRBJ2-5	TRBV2	CASSEVRSPQYF	TGTGCCAGCAGTGAAGTCAGGAGTCCCCAGTACTTC
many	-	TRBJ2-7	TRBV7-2	CASSPRSSYEQYF	TGTGCCAGCAGCCCTAGGAGCTCCTACGAGCAGTACTTC
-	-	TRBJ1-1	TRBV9	CASSTRGGNTEAFF	TGTGCCAGCAGCACGCGGGGTGGGAACACTGAAGCTTTCTTT
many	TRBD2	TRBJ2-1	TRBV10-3	CAIIAGGRNEQFF	TGTGCCATTATAGCGGGAGGGCGTAATGAGCAGTTCTTC
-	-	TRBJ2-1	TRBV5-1	CASSFGPSGYNEQFF	TGCGCCAGCAGCTTTGGACCCTCGGGGTACAATGAGCAGTTCTTC
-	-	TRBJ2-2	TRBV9	CASSVEGTNTGELFF	TGTGCCAGCAGCGTAGAGGGAACGAACACCGGGGAGCTGTTTTTT
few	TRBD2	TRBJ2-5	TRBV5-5	CASSAGTSGNTKGETQYF	TGTGCCAGCAGCGCCGGGACTAGCGGGAACACTAAGGGAGAGACCCAGTACTTC
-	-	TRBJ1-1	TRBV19	CASTSLEHSEAFF	TGTGCCAGTACCTCCCTTGAACATTCTGAAGCTTTCTTT
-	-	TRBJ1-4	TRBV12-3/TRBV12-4	CASRQGPRTTNEKLFF	TGTGCCAGCAGGCAGGGCCCAAGGACAACTAATGAAAAACTGTTTTTT
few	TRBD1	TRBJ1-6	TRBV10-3	CAISSDRADSPLHF	TGTGCCATCAGTAGTGACAGGGCTGATTCACCCCTCCACTTT
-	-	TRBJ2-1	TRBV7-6	CASSEDMSGKYNEQFF	TGTGCCAGCAGCGAAGACATGTCCGGGAAATACAATGAGCAGTTCTTC
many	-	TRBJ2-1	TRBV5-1	CASLKRVDEQFF	TGCGCCAGCCTAAAGAGGGTCGATGAGCAGTTCTTC
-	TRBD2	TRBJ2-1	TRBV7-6	CASRGTSRTNEQFF	TGTGCCAGCAGGGGGACTAGCCGGACCAATGAGCAGTTCTTC
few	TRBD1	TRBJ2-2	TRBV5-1	CASSSQGESGELFF	TGCGCCAGCAGCTCTCAGGGGGAATCCGGGGAGCTGTTTTTT
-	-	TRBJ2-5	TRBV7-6	CASTAFPGRVQETQYF	TGTGCCAGCACCGCTTTTCCGGGGCGCGTTCAAGAGACCCAGTACTTC
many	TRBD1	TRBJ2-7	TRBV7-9	CASSSRTGGKLYEQYF	TGTGCCAGCAGCTCCCGGACAGGGGGCAAACTATACGAGCAGTACTTC
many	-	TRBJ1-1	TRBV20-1	CRGGAGTEAFF	TGCAGAGGAGGGGCGGGAACTGAAGCTTTCTTT
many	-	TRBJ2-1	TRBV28	CAMGPIFEQFF	TGTGCCATGGGGCCGATCTTTGAGCAGTTCTTC
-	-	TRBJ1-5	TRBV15	CATSRKGTLTVLQQPQHF	TGTGCCACCAGCAGGAAGGGGACCTTAACAGTCCTGCAACAGCCCCAGCATTTT
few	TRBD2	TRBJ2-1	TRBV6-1	CASSGAMTSGVNEQFF	TGTGCCAGCAGTGGAGCAATGACTAGCGGAGTCAATGAGCAGTTCTTC
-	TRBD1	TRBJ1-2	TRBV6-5	CASRPGTGHLDYTF	TGTGCCAGCAGACCAGGGACAGGGCACTTGGATTACACCTTC
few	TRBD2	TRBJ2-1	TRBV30	CACYGTSGWDEQFF	TGTGCCTGCTACGGGACTAGCGGGTGGGATGAGCAGTTCTTC
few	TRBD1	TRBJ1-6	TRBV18	CASSLGQGDNSPLHF	TGTGCCAGCTCACTGGGACAGGGGGATAATTCACCCCTCCACTTT
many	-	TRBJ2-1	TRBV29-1	CSVRGNEQFF	TGCAGCGTTCGGGGTAATGAGCAGTTCTTC
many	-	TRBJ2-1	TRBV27	CASSFGDYNEQFF	TGTGCCAGCAGTTTTGGTGACTACAATGAGCAGTTCTTC
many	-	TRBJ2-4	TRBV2	CASSEGLWGLAKNIQYF	TGTGCCAGCAGTGAGGGTCTCTGGGGCTTAGCCAAAAACATTCAGTACTTC
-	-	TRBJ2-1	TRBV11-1	CASSLKSGTGESIFEQFF	TGTGCCAGCAGCTTAAAATCCGGGACTGGAGAAAGTATATTTGAGCAGTTCTTC
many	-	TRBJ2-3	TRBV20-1	CSVRDIRTDTQYF	TGCAGTGTCCGGGACATCCGCACAGATACGCAGTATTTT
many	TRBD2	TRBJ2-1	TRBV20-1	CSAIKREWYNEQFF	TGCAGTGCCATTAAGCGGGAGTGGTACAATGAGCAGTTCTTC
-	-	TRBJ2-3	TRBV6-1	CASSGGIAGTDTQYF	TGTGCCAGCAGTGGGGGGATAGCGGGCACAGATACGCAGTATTTT
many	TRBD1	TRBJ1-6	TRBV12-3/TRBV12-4	CASSMGQGNSPLHF	TGTGCCAGCAGCATGGGACAGGGAAATTCACCCCTCCACTTT
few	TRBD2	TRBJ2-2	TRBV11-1	CASSSSRSTSANTGELFF	TGTGCCAGCAGCTCCAGCCGGTCGACTAGCGCGAACACCGGGGAGCTGTTTTTT
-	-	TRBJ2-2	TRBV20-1	CSARGFKGGGDTGELFF	TGCAGTGCTAGAGGATTCAAGGGGGGCGGGGACACCGGGGAGCTGTTTTTT
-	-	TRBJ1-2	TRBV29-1	CSVGSWALDYGYTF	TGCAGCGTTGGCTCGTGGGCATTAGACTATGGCTACACCTTC
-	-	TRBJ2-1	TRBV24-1	CATSDLQAGVHNEQFF	TGTGCCACCAGTGATTTGCAGGCAGGGGTCCACAATGAGCAGTTCTTC
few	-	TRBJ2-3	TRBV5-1	CASSNSEVDTQYF	TGCGCCAGCAGCAACTCCGAGGTCGATACGCAGTATTTT
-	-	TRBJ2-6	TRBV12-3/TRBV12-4	CASSLRNAGANVLTF	TGTGCCAGCAGTTTACGGAACGCTGGGGCCAACGTCCTGACTTTC
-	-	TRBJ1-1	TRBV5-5	CASSLAGAVEAFF	TGTGCCAGCAGCTTGGCGGGGGCAGTTGAAGCTTTCTTT
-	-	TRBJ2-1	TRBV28	CASTRGSSYNEQFF	TGTGCCAGCACACGGGGAAGCTCCTACAATGAGCAGTTCTTC
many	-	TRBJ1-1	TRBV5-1	CASSLEVDTEAFF	TGCGCCAGCAGCTTGGAGGTAGACACTGAAGCTTTCTTT
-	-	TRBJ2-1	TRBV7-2	CASSLMAVTYNEQFF	TGTGCCAGCAGCTTAATGGCTGTTACCTACAATGAGCAGTTCTTC
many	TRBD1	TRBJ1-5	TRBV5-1	CASRKDRGQPQHF	TGCGCCAGCAGGAAGGACAGGGGGCAGCCCCAGCATTTT
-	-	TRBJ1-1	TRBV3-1	CASSQVGPGTEAFF	TGTGCCAGCAGCCAGGTAGGGCCGGGCACTGAAGCTTTCTTT
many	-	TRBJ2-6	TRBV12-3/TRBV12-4	CASSLSAGANVLTF	TGTGCCAGCAGTTTATCAGCTGGGGCCAACGTCCTGACTTTC
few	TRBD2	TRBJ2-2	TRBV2	CASTLAGGPTGELFF	TGTGCCAGCACCCTAGCGGGAGGTCCCACCGGGGAGCTGTTTTTT